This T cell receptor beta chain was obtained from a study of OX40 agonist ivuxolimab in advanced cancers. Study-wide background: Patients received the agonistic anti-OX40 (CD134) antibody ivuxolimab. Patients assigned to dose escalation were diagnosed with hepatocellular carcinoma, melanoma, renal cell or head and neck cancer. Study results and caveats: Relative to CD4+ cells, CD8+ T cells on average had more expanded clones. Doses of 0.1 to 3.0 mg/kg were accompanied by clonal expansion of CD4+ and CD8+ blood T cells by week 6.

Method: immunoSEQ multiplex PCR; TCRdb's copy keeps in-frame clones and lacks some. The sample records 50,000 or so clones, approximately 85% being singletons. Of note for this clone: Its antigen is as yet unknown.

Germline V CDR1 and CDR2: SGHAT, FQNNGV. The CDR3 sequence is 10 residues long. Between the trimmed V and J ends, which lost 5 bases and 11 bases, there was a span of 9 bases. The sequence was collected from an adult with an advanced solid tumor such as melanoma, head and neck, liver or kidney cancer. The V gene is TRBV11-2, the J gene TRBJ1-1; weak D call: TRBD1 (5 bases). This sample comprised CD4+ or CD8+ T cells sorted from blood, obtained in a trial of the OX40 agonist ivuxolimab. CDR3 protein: CASSRAGAFF. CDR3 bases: TGTGCCAGCAGCCGTGCAGGGGCTTTCTTT.